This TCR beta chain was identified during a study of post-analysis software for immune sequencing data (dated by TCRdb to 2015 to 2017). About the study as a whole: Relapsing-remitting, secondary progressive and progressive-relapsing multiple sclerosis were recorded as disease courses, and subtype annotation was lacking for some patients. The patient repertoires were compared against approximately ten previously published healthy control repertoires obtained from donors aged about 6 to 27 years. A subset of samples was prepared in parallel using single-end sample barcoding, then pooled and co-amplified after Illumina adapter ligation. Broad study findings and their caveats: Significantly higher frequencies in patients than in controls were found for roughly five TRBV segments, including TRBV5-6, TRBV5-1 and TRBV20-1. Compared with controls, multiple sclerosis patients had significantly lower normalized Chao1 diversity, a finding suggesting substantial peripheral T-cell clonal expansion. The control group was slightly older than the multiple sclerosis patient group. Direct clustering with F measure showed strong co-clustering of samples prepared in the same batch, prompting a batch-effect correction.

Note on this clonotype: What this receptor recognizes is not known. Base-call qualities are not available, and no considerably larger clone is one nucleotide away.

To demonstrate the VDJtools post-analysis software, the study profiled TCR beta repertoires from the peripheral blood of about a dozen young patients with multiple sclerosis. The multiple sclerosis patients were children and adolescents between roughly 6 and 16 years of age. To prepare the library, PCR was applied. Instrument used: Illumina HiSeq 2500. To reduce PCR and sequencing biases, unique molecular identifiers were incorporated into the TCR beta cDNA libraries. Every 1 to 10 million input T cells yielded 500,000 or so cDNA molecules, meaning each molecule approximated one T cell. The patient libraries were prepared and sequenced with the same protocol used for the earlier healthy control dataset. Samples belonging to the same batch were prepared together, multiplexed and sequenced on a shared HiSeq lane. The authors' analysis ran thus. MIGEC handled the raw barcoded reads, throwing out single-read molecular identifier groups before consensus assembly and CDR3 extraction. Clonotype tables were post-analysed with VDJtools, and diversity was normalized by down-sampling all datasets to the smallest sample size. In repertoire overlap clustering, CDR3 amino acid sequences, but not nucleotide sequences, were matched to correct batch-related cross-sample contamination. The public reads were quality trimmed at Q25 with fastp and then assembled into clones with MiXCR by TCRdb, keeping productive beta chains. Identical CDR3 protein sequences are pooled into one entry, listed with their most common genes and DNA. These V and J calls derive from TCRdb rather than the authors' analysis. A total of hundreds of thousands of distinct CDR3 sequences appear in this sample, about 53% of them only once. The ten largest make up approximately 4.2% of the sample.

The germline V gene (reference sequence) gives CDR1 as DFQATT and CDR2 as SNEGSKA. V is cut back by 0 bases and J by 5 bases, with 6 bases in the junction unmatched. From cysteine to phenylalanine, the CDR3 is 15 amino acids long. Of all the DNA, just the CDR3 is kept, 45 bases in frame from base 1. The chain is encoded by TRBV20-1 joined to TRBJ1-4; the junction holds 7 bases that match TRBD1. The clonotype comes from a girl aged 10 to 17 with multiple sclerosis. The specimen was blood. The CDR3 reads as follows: CSARDSGQTNEKLFF. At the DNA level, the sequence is TGCAGTGCTAGAGATTCGGGACAGACGAATGAAAAACTGTTTTTT.